This T cell receptor (beta chain) derives from a study of T cells in Graves' hyperthyroidism and ophthalmopathy. Study-wide results and limits: Blood also carried most thyroid clonotypes expanded above 0.001.

This clonotype was seen a few times. No antigen is known for it. Amplified regions were TCR beta CDR3 sequences from RNA transcripts. Carried out on the TCR CDR3, a first-round RT-PCR used the HTBI primer set. TCRdb itself ran the multiplex PCR reads through MiXCR, one entry per CDR3 protein. The sample has approximately 330,000 distinct CDR3 sequences; 15% to 20% are singletons. The germline CDR1 and CDR2 sequences are MDHEN and SYDVKM. The CDR3 sequence is 14 residues long. V dropped 8 bases and J dropped 3 bases, with 17 bases sitting between them. Patients having uncontrolled infection, another autoimmune disease, pregnancy or lactation were not included.

The sample was blood. V is TRBV28 and J is TRBJ2-7, with a possible D match to TRBD1 (6 bases). This clonotype was sampled from a woman aged 45 to 65 with Graves' hyperthyroidism. This CDR3 is CASGLSTGVYEQYF. The CDR3 DNA reads TGTGCCAGCGGATTATCGACAGGCGTCTACGAGCAGTACTTC.